This TCR beta chain was recovered during a study of CD8+ T cells in alopecia areata. Extracted from the samples, RNA was reverse transcribed into cDNA to serve as the sequencing template. Profiling relied on immunoSEQ multiplex PCR, and the TCRdb table lists in-frame clones only, not all of them. The sample shows roughly 120,000 clones, around two fifths of them seen only once. Trimming removed 1 base from V and 5 bases from J; junction bases left unmatched: 11. The CDR3 is made up of 17 amino acids. Looked up from germline, CDR1 is LGHNA and CDR2 is YSLEER. Note on this clone: Its specificity is not known.

Whole-study results and caveats: Between patients, shared TCR sequences were less clear than in mice. This was possibly due in part to HLA diversity in the patient population. More clonal than normal scalp was lesional scalp, particularly alopecia totalis/universalis.

The sequenced sample was CD4+ T cells sorted from blood. The sequence was collected from a human donor with alopecia areata. This chain connects TRBV4-3 to TRBJ2-5; 9 bases fit TRBD1. This CDR3 reads CASSQGPPGQGGETQYF. CDR3 DNA: TGCGCCAGCAGCCAAGGCCCCCCGGGACAGGGAGGCGAGACCCAGTACTTC.